This T cell receptor beta chain was captured in a study of beta chain features in type 1 diabetes. As every portion of the isolated RNA was reverse transcribed, the sequencing read expressed TCRB transcripts. This table comes from immunoSEQ multiplex PCR, and its TCRdb copy is limited to in-frame clones, with some not included. Of 310,000 or so clones listed, about 15% were seen once; the top ten hold around 0.015%. Germline V CDR1 and CDR2: LGHNT, FRNRAP. V trimming: 7 bases; J trimming: 5 bases; junction bases outside the gene matches: 4. The CDR3 covers 13 residues. This clone was recorded a few times. The antigen remains undetermined. Whole-study results and caveats: The study found moderately but significantly shorter TCRB CDR3s in all four CD4+ subsets of Type 1 diabetes patients.

Without exception, sorted populations had purity beyond 95%. The chain couples TRBV12-5 to TRBJ2-2; TRBD1 matches at 7 bases. Sequenced material: naive CD4+ T cells from blood. The clonotype originates from a man between 18 and 29 years old with type 1 diabetes. This CDR3 reads CASATGQTGELFF. CDR3 nucleotide sequence: TGTGCTAGTGCGACAGGGCAAACCGGGGAGCTGTTTTTT.